The 8 T cell receptor beta chains listed next were all sequenced from one sample in a study of early T cells in non-severe SARS-CoV-2 infection. TCRdb reprocessed the 5' RACE reads with MiXCR, giving one entry per CDR3 protein. The data show 55,000 to 65,000 distinct CDR3 sequences, approximately 10% seen once. Sequencing was done on a sample of whole blood. These receptors came from an adult who was a healthcare worker with PCR-confirmed SARS-CoV-2 infection or an uninfected control (not recorded which).

V usage is TRBV20-1 and J usage is TRBJ2-3; TRBD1 aligns across 9 bases. CDR1 and CDR2 from the germline V gene are DFQATT and SNEGSKA (reference sequence). CDR3 length equals 12 residues. V shed 5 bases and J 7 bases; nucleotides not matched to a gene: 4. DNA of the CDR3: TGCAGTGCTGGGGACAGGGCCCATACGCAGTATTTT. Its translation: CSAGDRAHTQYF.

This clonotype has more than one count but fewer than ten. The chain recombines TRBV6-4 with TRBJ2-2, with D unresolved. Deletions cut 0 bases from V and 0 bases from J, with 5 bases between. Per the germline V gene, CDR1 is MRHNA and CDR2 is SNTAGT. This CDR3 comprises 15 residues. The CDR3 region is CASSDSAPNTGELFF. As DNA, the CDR3 is TGTGCCAGCAGTGACTCGGCCCCGAACACCGGGGAGCTGTTTTTT.

In this sample, this clonotype turned up many times. The J gene is TRBJ2-1, the V gene TRBV2; no firm D call. This CDR3 is built from 13 residues. The germline gives CDR1 SNHLY, CDR2 FYNNEI. V was cut by 5 bases and J by 15 bases, with 20 bases left in between. The CDR3 bases are TGTGCCAGCAGTCAAGAAGACGCCTCAGGTCCGTTCTTC. Residues: CASSQEDASGPFF.

This clonotype was observed at least ten times. J is TRBJ2-1 and V is TRBV7-9; D is undetermined. The CDR3 covers 15 residues. V dropped 6 bases and J dropped 0 bases, with 12 bases sitting between them. Looked up from germline, CDR1 is SEHNR and CDR2 is FQNEAQ (reference sequence). The CDR3, as DNA: TGTGCCAGCAGTTATACTACGGACTCCTACAATGAGCAGTTCTTC. It codes for CASSYTTDSYNEQFF.

This clonotype was seen repeatedly, ten times or more. V and J are TRBV6-2 or TRBV6-3 and TRBJ2-5, with 10 bases that match TRBD2. Germline assignment: CDR1 MNHEY and CDR2 SVGEGT. The CDR3 is 15 amino acids. With V trimmed by 2 bases and J by 5 bases, 5 bases remained unmatched. The DNA for the CDR3 is TGTGCCAGCAGTTACGCTAGCGGGGGATGGGAGACCCAGTACTTC. Protein sequence: CASSYASGGWETQYF.

The rearrangement uses TRBV7-9 and TRBJ2-3; TRBD1 aligns across 8 bases. CDR1 is SEHNR, CDR2 FQNEAQ, per germline (reference sequence). After removal of 5 bases from V and 4 bases from J, the junction contained 2 bases not matched to a gene. The CDR3 runs 13 residues. CDR3 DNA sequence: TGTGCCAGCAGCGCCAGGGGGCCAGATACGCAGTATTTT. Translated: CASSARGPDTQYF.

This clonotype was detected many times. V is TRBV13 and J is TRBJ2-7; 7 positions match TRBD1. V gave up 2 bases and J gave up 5 bases; unmatched junction bases: 12. Germline V lookup: CDR1 PRHDT, CDR2 FYEKMQ (reference sequence). CDR3 length equals 16 residues. The CDR3 nucleotides read TGTGCCAGCAGCTTACGTGCCGGGACAGCCCCCAACGAGCAGTACTTC. It encodes CASSLRAGTAPNEQYF.

The rearrangement joins TRBV20-1 to TRBJ2-1; perhaps TRBD1 as D (5 bases). Germline V gene data show CDR1 as DFQATT and CDR2 as SNEGSKA (reference sequence). With 6 bases removed from V and 3 bases from J, the gap between germline ends came to 9 bases. This CDR3 spans 12 amino acids. CDR3 residues: CSAPRGYNEQFF. As DNA, the CDR3 is TGCAGTGCACCTAGGGGCTACAATGAGCAGTTCTTC.